The 19 T cell receptor beta chains reported below all come from one sample, sequenced in a study of cytomegalovirus exposure and HLA in healthy donors. Assay used: immunoSEQ multiplex PCR; TCRdb lists only in-frame clones, some missing. The sample records fewer than 400,000 clones, 88% being singletons. Sequencing was done on a sample of PBMCs. The source of these receptors is a man aged 25-45 years in good health and CMV-seronegative.

The chain links TRBV7-9 to TRBJ2-3; 11 bases map to TRBD2. V shed 2 bases, J shed 4 bases, and the junction held 2 bases outside the gene matches. The CDR3 is made up of 15 amino acids. The germline V gene encodes CDR1 SEHNR and CDR2 FQNEAQ (reference sequence). For the CDR3, the DNA is TGTGCCAGCAGCTTAATTAGCGGGGGGGCAGATACGCAGTATTTT. As protein: CASSLISGGADTQYF.

This clone appeared a few times. The chain links TRBV25-1 to TRBJ1-5; the match to TRBD1 covers 8 bases. The CDR3 sequence is 15 residues long. The V segment lost 4 bases and the J segment 7 bases; nucleotides outside the gene matches: 9. The germline V gene has CDR1 MGHDK and CDR2 SYGVNS. This chain's CDR3 is CASSGDRLGWQPQHF. Here the CDR3 DNA reads TGTGCCAGCAGTGGGGACAGGTTAGGATGGCAGCCCCAGCATTTT.

This clone has only a few counts. The rearrangement joins TRBV6-5 to TRBJ2-1, with 7 bases that match TRBD1. There are 11 residues in the CDR3. Germline CDR1 MNHEY, CDR2 SVGAGI. V was clipped by 10 bases and J by 9 bases; unmatched bases: 6. This CDR3 reads CATSQGVEQFF. The CDR3 region has the DNA TGTGCCACATCGCAGGGGGTTGAGCAGTTCTTC.

The chain combines TRBV5-1 with TRBJ2-7; 11 bases line up with TRBD1. From germline, CDR1 is SGHRS and CDR2 YFSETQ. V lost 4 bases, J lost 2 bases, and 8 bases stayed unmatched. This CDR3 has 16 residues. The CDR3 bases are TGCGCCAGCAGCCCCGGTGGGGGACAGGGGGCCTACGAGCAGTACTTC. Its protein is CASSPGGGQGAYEQYF.

The J gene is TRBJ1-6, the V gene TRBV6-1, with TRBD1 matching over 8 bases. From germline, CDR1 is MNHNS and CDR2 SASEGT. The V gene end was trimmed by 5 bases and the J gene end by 13 bases; junction bases not matched to a gene: 4. This CDR3 is built from 12 residues. The CDR3 DNA is TGTGCCAGCAGTACAGGGGGAGGGCCCCTCCACTTT. Amino acids: CASSTGGGPLHF.

The chain uses TRBV6-1 and TRBJ1-5, with TRBD1 as a possible D gene (6 bases). The CDR3 has 13 residues. Trimming shortened V by 7 bases and J by 5 bases, and 12 bases separated the two germline ends. Germline values: CDR1 MNHNS, CDR2 SASEGT. The CDR3 sequence: CASITQGDQPQHF. The CDR3 region has the DNA TGTGCCAGCATCACACAGGGAGATCAGCCCCAGCATTTT.

This chain connects TRBV6-5 to TRBJ2-3; possibly TRBD1 for D (6 bases). Deletions cut 0 bases from V and 5 bases from J, with 9 bases between. Germline-derived CDR1 and CDR2 are MNHEY and SVGAGI. The CDR3 contains 14 residues. This chain's CDR3 is CASSYSRGGDTQYF. The CDR3 DNA reads TGTGCCAGCAGTTACTCCAGGGGTGGAGATACGCAGTATTTT.

The V call is TRBV19, the J call TRBJ1-5, with no clear D. The CDR3 is 17 amino acids. Trimming took 5 bases from V and 0 from J, leaving 17 bases between them. CDR1 is LNHDA, CDR2 SQIVND, per germline (reference sequence). The CDR3 sequence: CASSVRAGDYSNQPQHF. Here the CDR3 DNA reads TGTGCCAGTAGTGTTAGAGCAGGCGATTATAGCAATCAGCCCCAGCATTTT.

V and J are TRBV6-5 and TRBJ2-7; weak D call: TRBD1 (6 bases). CDR1 is MNHEY, CDR2 SVGAGI, per germline. This CDR3 spans 12 amino acids. Trimming stripped 5 bases from V and 5 bases from J, with 10 bases between. The CDR3 bases are TGTGCCAGCAGTCGCGGACAGAACGAGCAGTACTTC. It codes for CASSRGQNEQYF.

The V call is TRBV7-8, the J call TRBJ2-1; 8 nucleotides match TRBD1. Germline lookup yields CDR1 SGHVS and CDR2 FQNEAQ. The CDR3 loop spans 15 amino acids. The J segment lost 8 bases and the V segment lost 5 bases, leaving 11 bases of the junction unmatched. CDR3 sequence (DNA): TGTGCCAGCAGCATCCGACAGGGGAGGTTAGATGAGCAGTTCTTC. Translating it yields CASSIRQGRLDEQFF. The full variable domain, with the rest looked up from reference TRBV7-8 and TRBJ2-1, is GAGVSQSPRYKVAKRGQDVALRCDPISGHVSLFWYQQALGQGPEFLTYFQNEAQLDKSGLPSDRFFAERPEGSVSTLKIQRTQQEDSAVYLCASSIRQGRLDEQFFGPGTRLTVL.

The chain recombines TRBV19 with TRBJ1-5; D is perhaps TRBD1 (5 bases). This CDR3 is 15 amino acids long. V was clipped by 4 bases and J by 6 bases, with 16 bases between them. Germline CDR1 LNHDA, CDR2 SQIVND (reference sequence). The CDR3, as DNA: TGTGCCAGTAGTAGGGGCTGGGCTCGCGGTCAGCCCCAGCATTTT. It translates to CASSRGWARGQPQHF.

J is TRBJ1-4 and V is TRBV5-1, with D possibly TRBD1 on 6 matching bases. Trimming removed 4 bases at V and 5 bases at J, with 18 bases between. In germline, CDR1 is SGHRS, CDR2 YFSETQ. This CDR3 region has 16 residues. The CDR3 region has the DNA TGCGCCAGCAGCCCGCTTTCGGGGACAATGAATGAAAAACTGTTTTTT. Its translation is CASSPLSGTMNEKLFF.

This chain links TRBV5-4 with TRBJ2-3; D might be TRBD1 (5 bases). Germline V lookup: CDR1 SGHNT, CDR2 YYREEE (reference sequence). This CDR3 comprises 14 residues. The V and J ends lost 0 bases and 4 bases respectively, with 9 bases between them. The CDR3 loop reads CASSLGGRSDTQYF. CDR3 nucleotides: TGTGCCAGCAGCTTGGGGGGCCGGTCAGATACGCAGTATTTT.

There are a few counts of this clone. The rearrangement uses TRBV5-1 and TRBJ1-1; TRBD1 might be the D (6 bases). Deletions cut 4 bases from V and 6 bases from J, with 16 bases between. This CDR3 contains 14 residues. Looked up from germline, CDR1 is SGHRS and CDR2 is YFSETQ. The CDR3 reads CASSQTGNPPEAFF. Written as DNA, the CDR3 is TGCGCCAGCAGCCAAACAGGGAACCCCCCTGAAGCTTTCTTT.

This sequence joins TRBV7-6 and TRBJ1-1, with D perhaps TRBD1 (5 bases). Per germline, CDR1 SGHVS and CDR2 FNYEAQ. V shed 5 bases and J shed 1 base, with 11 bases lying between them. The CDR3 is made up of 14 amino acids. The CDR3 DNA reads TGTGCCAGCAGCACCGGACATAGGAACACTGAAGCTTTCTTT. Translation: CASSTGHRNTEAFF.

The J gene is TRBJ2-7, the V gene TRBV9; TRBD2 aligns across 8 bases. Per the germline V gene, CDR1 is SGDLS and CDR2 is YYNGEE. The CDR3 loop spans 14 amino acids. J lost 6 bases, V lost 3 bases, and 8 bases had no gene match. The CDR3 region has the DNA TGTGCCAGCAGCGGTACTAGCGGTTATGGCGAGCAGTACTTC. Translated: CASSGTSGYGEQYF.

This rearrangement joins TRBV5-6 to TRBJ2-3; a weak D match, TRBD2 (6 bases). This CDR3 region has 16 residues. Trimming removed 4 bases from V and 1 base from J, with 16 bases in between. Germline assignment: CDR1 SGHDT and CDR2 YYEEEE. The CDR3 sequence is CASSPYEGLGTDTQYF. The CDR3 nucleotides are TGTGCCAGCAGCCCGTACGAGGGACTTGGCACAGATACGCAGTATTTT.

This rearrangement joins TRBV6-1 to TRBJ1-2; 8 bases align to TRBD1. Trimming removed 1 base from V and 2 bases from J; junction bases left unmatched: 3. Germline-derived CDR1 and CDR2 are MNHNS and SASEGT. This CDR3 region has 15 residues. The CDR3 coding sequence is TGTGCCAGCAGTGAAGGTTCAGGGGGCAACTATGGCTACACCTTC. Amino acids: CASSEGSGGNYGYTF.

This chain uses TRBV6-6 with TRBJ2-4; D remains unclear. V lost 2 bases to trimming and J lost 4 bases, with 9 bases between them. The germline CDR1 and CDR2 sequences are MNHNY and SVGAGI (reference sequence). The CDR3 runs to 14 residues. CDR3 sequence reads: CASSYEVRKNIQYF. The CDR3 coding sequence is TGTGCCAGCAGTTACGAGGTTAGAAAAAACATTCAGTACTTC.